This TCR beta chain came from a study of CD4+ T cells in melanoma. The CDR3 is made up of 18 amino acids. V was cut by 5 bases and J by 2 bases, with 23 bases left in between. CDR1 is SGHAT, CDR2 FQNNGV, per germline. TCRdb's table, derived via immunoSEQ multiplex PCR, lists solely in-frame clones and lacks some. The sample includes some 110,000 clones, about nine tenths of them seen just once. The table lists this clone with a count of one. The antigen is undetermined. Study conclusions and caveats: Neoantigen-specific CD4+ T cells in melanoma reportedly had diverse differentiation states.

The V gene is TRBV11-2, the J gene TRBJ2-3; D is possibly TRBD1 or TRBD2 (5 bases each). The receptor was isolated from a human donor with melanoma. The sequenced sample was peripheral blood. The CDR3: CASSTLRDAGLTTDTQYF. DNA of the CDR3: TGTGCCAGCAGCACCCTCCGGGACGCCGGCTTAACCACAGATACGCAGTATTTT.